This entry is about one T cell receptor beta chain. Its target is not known. The CDR3 sequence is 13 residues long. Germline loops: CDR1 SGHTA, CDR2 FQGNSA. V was shortened by 5 bases and J by 5 bases, with 13 bases between the two germline ends. The entry originates in a study of cytomegalovirus exposure and HLA in healthy donors. For the study at large: Both the roughly 120 validation repertoires and the roughly 700 first-cohort repertoires used the same platform, as reported by a later analysis.

TCRdb's table, derived via immunoSEQ multiplex PCR, lists solely in-frame clones and lacks some. The profile covers roughly 150,000 clones, with around 90% appearing a single time and approximately 3% taken by the ten largest. Overall study results and limits: Both high specificity and high sensitivity reportedly marked the classifier's diagnosis of cytomegalovirus status. In vitro, a few CMV-associated chains proved specific for CMV antigens. Rarity held for most TCR sequences, but there were some public TCRs that occurred in many donors.

The origin of this receptor is a young man in good health and CMV-seronegative. This sequence joins TRBV7-2 and TRBJ2-7; D uncertain. Sequencing used PBMCs. DNA of the CDR3: TGTGCCAGCAGCAGCTTTTTATCCCACGAGCAGTACTTC. This sequence encodes CASSSFLSHEQYF.